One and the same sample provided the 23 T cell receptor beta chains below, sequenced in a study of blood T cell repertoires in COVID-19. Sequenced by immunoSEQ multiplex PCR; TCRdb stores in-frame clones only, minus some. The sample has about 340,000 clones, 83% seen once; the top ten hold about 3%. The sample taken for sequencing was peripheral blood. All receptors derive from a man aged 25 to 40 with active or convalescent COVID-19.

CDR3 loop: CAWSVGAHTGDEQYF. The CDR3 DNA sequence: TGTGCCTGGAGTGTTGGTGCACACACAGGGGACGAGCAGTACTTC. J is TRBJ2-7 and V is TRBV30; 7 bases match TRBD1. The V gene's germline CDR1 is GTSNPN and CDR2 SVGIG (reference sequence). The junction had 10 bases not matched to a gene; V was cut back by 0 bases and J by 5 bases. The CDR3 spans 15 residues.

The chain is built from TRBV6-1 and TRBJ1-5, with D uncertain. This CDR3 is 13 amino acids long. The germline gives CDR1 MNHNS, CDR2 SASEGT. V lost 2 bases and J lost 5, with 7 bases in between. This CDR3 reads CASSERRHQPQHF. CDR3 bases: TGTGCCAGCAGTGAAAGGCGGCATCAGCCCCAGCATTTT.

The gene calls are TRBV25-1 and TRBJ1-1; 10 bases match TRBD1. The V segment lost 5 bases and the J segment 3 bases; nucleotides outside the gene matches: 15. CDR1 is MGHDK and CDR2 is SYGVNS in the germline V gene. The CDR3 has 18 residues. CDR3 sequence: CASSSPPRDRGRDTEAFF. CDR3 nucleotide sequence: TGTGCCAGCAGTTCCCCTCCAAGGGACAGGGGACGGGACACTGAAGCTTTCTTT.

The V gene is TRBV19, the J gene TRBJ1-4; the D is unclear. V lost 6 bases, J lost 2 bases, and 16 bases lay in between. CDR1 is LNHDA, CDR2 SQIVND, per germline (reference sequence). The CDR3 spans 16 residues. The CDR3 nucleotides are TGTGCCAGTAGACCTGTGGGAGGGAACACTAATGAAAAACTGTTTTTT. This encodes CASRPVGGNTNEKLFF.

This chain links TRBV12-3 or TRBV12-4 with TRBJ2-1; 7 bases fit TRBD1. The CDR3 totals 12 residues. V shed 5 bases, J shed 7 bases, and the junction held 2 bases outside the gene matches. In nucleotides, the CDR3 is TGTGCCAGCAGTGAGGGGGCGAATGAGCAGTTCTTC. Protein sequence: CASSEGANEQFF.

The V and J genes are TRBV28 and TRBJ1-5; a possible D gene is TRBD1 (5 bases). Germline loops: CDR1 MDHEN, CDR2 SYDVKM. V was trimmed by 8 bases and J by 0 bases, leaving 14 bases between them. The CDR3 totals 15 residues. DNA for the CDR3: TGTGCCAGCTATTACCAGGGAGGTAGCAATCAGCCCCAGCATTTT. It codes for CASYYQGGSNQPQHF. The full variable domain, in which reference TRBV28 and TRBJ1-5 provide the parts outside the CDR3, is DVKVTQSSRYLVKRTGEKVFLECVQDMDHENMFWYRQDPGLGLRLIYFSYDVKMKEKGDIPEGYSVSREKKERFSLILESASTNQTSMYLCASYYQGGSNQPQHFGDGTRLSIL.

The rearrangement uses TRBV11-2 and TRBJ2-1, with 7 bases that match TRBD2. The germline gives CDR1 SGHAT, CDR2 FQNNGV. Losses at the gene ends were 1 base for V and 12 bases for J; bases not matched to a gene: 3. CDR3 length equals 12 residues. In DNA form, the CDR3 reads TGTGCCAGCAGCTTAGGTTCGGGAGGGCAGTTCTTC. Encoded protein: CASSLGSGGQFF.

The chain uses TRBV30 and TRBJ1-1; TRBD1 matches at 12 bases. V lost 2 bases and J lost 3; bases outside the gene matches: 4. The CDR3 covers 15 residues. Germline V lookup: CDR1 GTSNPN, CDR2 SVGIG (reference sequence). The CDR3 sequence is CAWSHRDRGHTEAFF. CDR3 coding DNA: TGTGCCTGGAGTCACCGGGACAGGGGGCACACTGAAGCTTTCTTT.

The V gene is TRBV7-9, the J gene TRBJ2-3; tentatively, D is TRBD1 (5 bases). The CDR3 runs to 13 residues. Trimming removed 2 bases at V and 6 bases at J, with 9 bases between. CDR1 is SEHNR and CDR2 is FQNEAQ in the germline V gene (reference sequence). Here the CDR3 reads CASSLLPGDTQYF. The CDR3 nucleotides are TGTGCCAGCAGCTTACTGCCAGGGGATACGCAGTATTTT. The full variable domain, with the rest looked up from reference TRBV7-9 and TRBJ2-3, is DTGVSQNPRHKITKRGQNVTFRCDPISEHNRLYWYRQTLGQGPEFLTYFQNEAQLEKSRLLSDRFSAERPKGSFSTLEIQRTEQGDSAMYLCASSLLPGDTQYFGPGTRLTVL.

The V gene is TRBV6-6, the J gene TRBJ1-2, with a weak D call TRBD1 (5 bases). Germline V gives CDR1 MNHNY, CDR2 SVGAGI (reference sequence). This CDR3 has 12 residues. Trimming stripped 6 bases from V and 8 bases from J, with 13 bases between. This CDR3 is CASRSGIQGYTF. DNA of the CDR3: TGTGCCAGCAGGTCAGGGATCCAGGGCTACACCTTC.

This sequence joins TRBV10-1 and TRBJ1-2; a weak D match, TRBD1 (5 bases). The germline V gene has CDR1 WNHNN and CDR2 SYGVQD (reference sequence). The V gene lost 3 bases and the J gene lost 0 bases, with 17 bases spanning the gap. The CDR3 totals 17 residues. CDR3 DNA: TGCGCCAGCAGTGACCCGGAAGGGGCGTACTCTAACTATGGCTACACCTTC. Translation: CASSDPEGAYSNYGYTF.

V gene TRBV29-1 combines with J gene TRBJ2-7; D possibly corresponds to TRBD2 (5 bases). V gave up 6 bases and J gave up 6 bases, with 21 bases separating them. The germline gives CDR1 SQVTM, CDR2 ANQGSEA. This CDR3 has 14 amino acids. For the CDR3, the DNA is TGCAGCGTCCCCCTGGCGAGCTCTCGGGGCGAGCAGTACTTC. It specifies CSVPLASSRGEQYF.

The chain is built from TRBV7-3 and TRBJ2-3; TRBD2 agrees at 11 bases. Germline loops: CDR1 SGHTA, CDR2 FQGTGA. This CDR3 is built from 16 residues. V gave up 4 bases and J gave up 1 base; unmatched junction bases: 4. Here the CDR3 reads CASSWTSGLGTDTQYF. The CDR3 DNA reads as TGTGCCAGCAGCTGGACTAGCGGGTTGGGCACAGATACGCAGTATTTT. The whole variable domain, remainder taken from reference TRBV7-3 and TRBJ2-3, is GAGVSQTPSNKVTEKGKYVELRCDPISGHTALYWYRQSLGQGPEFLIYFQGTGAADDSGLPNDRFFAVRPEGSVSTLKIQRTERGDSAVYLCASSWTSGLGTDTQYFGPGTRLTVL.

CDR3 bases: TGTGCCAGCAGCTGGGGAGGGCTCGAATCACCCCTCCACTTT. This sequence encodes CASSWGGLESPLHF. This chain connects TRBV7-9 to TRBJ1-6; D is unclear. Trimming took off 4 bases at V and 10 bases at J, with 14 bases between the two ends. Germline V gives CDR1 SEHNR, CDR2 FQNEAQ (reference sequence). This CDR3 has 14 residues.

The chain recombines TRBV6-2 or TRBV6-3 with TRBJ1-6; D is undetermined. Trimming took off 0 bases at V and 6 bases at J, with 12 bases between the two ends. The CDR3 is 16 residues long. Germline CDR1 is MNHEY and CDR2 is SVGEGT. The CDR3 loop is CASSYSLPGGNSPLHF. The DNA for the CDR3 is TGTGCCAGCAGTTACTCGCTCCCTGGCGGTAATTCACCCCTCCACTTT.

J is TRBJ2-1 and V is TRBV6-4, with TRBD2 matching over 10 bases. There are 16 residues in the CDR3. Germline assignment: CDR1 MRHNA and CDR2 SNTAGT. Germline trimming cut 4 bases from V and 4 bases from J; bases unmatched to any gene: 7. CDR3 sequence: CASSAHSGGNYNEQFF. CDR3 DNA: TGTGCCAGCAGTGCCCATAGCGGGGGGAATTACAATGAGCAGTTCTTC.

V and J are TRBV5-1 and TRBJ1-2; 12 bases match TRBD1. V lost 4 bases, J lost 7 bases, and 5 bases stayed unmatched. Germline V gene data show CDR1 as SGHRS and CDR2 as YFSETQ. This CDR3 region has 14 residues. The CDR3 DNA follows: TGCGCCAGCAGCCGGGGACAGGGGGCGCCTGGCTACACCTTC. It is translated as CASSRGQGAPGYTF.

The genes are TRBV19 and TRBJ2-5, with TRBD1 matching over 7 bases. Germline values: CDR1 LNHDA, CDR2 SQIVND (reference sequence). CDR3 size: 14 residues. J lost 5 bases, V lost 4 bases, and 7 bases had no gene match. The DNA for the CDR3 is TGTGCCAGTAGTACACAGGGGTATTTGGAGACCCAGTACTTC. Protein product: CASSTQGYLETQYF.

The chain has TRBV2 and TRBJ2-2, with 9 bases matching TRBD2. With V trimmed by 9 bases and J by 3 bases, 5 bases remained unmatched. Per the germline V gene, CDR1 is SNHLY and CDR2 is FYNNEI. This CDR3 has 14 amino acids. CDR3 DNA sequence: TGTGCCAGGGGCGGGGGGGCGGACACCGGGGAGCTGTTTTTT. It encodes CARGGGADTGELFF.

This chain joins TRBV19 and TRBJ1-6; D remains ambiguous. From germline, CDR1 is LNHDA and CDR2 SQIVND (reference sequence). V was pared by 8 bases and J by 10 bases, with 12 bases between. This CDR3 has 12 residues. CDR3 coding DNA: TGTGCCAGTCGGGAGCAGGACTCACCCCTCCACTTT. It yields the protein CASREQDSPLHF. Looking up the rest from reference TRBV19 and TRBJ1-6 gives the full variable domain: DGGITQSPKYLFRKEGQNVTLSCEQNLNHDAMYWYRQDPGQGLRLIYYSQIVNDFQKGDIAEGYSVSREKKESFPLTVTSAQKNPTAFYLCASREQDSPLHFGNGTRLTVT.

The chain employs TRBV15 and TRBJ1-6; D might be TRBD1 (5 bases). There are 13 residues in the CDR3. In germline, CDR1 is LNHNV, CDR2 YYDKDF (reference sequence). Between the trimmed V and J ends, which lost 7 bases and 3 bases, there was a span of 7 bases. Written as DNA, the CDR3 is TGTGCCACCATGGGGGGCTATAATTCACCCCTCCACTTT. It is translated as CATMGGYNSPLHF.

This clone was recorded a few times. CDR3 nucleotide sequence: TGTGCCAGCAGTGCAACAGGGGGCGACTACAATGAGCAGTTCTTC. Translation gives CASSATGGDYNEQFF. The chain couples TRBV6-2 or TRBV6-3 to TRBJ2-1; 9 bases fit TRBD1. The trim removed 5 bases at V and 3 bases at J, leaving 5 bases unmatched. The CDR3 is 15 amino acids. Looked up from germline, CDR1 is MNHEY and CDR2 is SVGEGT.

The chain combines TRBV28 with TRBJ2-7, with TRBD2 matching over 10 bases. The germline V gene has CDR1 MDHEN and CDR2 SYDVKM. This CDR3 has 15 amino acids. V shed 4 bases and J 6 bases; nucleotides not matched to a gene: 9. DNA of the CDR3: TGTGCCAGCAGTTCTGGGACTAGCGAAGGTCGCGAGCAGTACTTC. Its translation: CASSSGTSEGREQYF.